This passage covers 11 T cell receptor beta chains from one sample sequenced in a study of monozygotic twins with inflammatory bowel disease. TCRdb re-called the 5' RACE reads, yielding one record per CDR3 amino acid sequence without DNA. This table holds about 380,000 distinct CDR3 sequences. Material for sequencing was blood. The receptors derive from a human donor with ulcerative colitis or Crohn's disease, or a healthy co-twin of an affected twin (not recorded which).

The chain combines TRBV28 with TRBJ2-7; TCRdb names TRBD2, which stays unverified in the absence of DNA. In germline, CDR1 is MDHEN, CDR2 SYDVKM. The CDR3 sequence is 12 residues long. This CDR3 reads CASRLGEYEQYF.

The J gene is TRBJ1-6, the V gene TRBV7-9; the TRBD1 assignment by TCRdb is unverifiable without DNA. Germline V lookup: CDR1 SEHNR, CDR2 FQNEAQ (reference sequence). This CDR3 has 15 amino acids. This CDR3 reads CASSLMAGRVSPLHF.

V gene TRBV5-1 combines with J gene TRBJ1-2. The CDR3 extends over 13 amino acids. Germline V CDR1 and CDR2: SGHRS, YFSETQ. CDR3 residues: CASSRASDYGYTF.

The chain uses TRBV4-1 and TRBJ1-1; there is no DNA to check the TCRdb D call of TRBD1. The germline CDR1 and CDR2 sequences are MGHRA and YSYEKL. The CDR3 totals 15 residues. CDR3 in amino acids: CASSQRGARGTEAFF.

This chain links TRBV6-5 with TRBJ2-4; TCRdb designates TRBD1, a call that cannot be tested without DNA. Germline-derived CDR1 and CDR2 are MNHEY and SVGAGI. This CDR3 comprises 16 residues. Here the CDR3 reads CASSYRGGFGKNIQYF.

This chain uses TRBV27 with TRBJ1-5. The germline V gene encodes CDR1 MNHEY and CDR2 SMNVEV (reference sequence). CDR3 length: 15 amino acids. CDR3 sequence: CASSPELTSNQPQHF.

The J gene is TRBJ1-4, the V gene TRBV27; TCRdb lists TRBD1, though no DNA is available to test this call. Germline V gives CDR1 MNHEY, CDR2 SMNVEV (reference sequence). CDR3 length: 15 amino acids. This CDR3 reads CASSLWGAGNEKLFF.

V gene TRBV30 combines with J gene TRBJ1-4; TCRdb gives TRBD1 as the D gene, but with no DNA this cannot be confirmed. Looked up from germline, CDR1 is GTSNPN and CDR2 is SVGIG (reference sequence). The CDR3 length is 14 residues. CDR3 amino acids: CAWNLGTGGEKLFF.

This chain links TRBV11-2 with TRBJ2-3; TCRdb outputs TRBD1, but without DNA this stays unchecked. The CDR3 sequence is 16 residues long. Germline loops: CDR1 SGHAT, CDR2 FQNNGV. The CDR3 is CASSLAGAPRTDTQYF. Combining the CDR3 with reference TRBV11-2 and TRBJ2-3 gives the whole variable domain EAGVAQSPRYKIIEKRQSVAFWCNPISGHATLYWYQQILGQGPKLLIQFQNNGVVDDSQLPKDRFSAERLKGVDSTLKIQPAKLEDSAVYLCASSLAGAPRTDTQYFGPGTRLTVL.

This sequence joins TRBV4-3 and TRBJ1-2. CDR1 and CDR2 from the germline V gene are LGHNA and YSLEER. The CDR3 totals 15 residues. CDR3 in amino acids: CASSQDGVANYGYTF.

J is TRBJ2-1 and V is TRBV18; TCRdb proposes TRBD1, but this gene call is untestable without DNA. The CDR3 has 13 amino acids. Germline CDR1 KGHSH, CDR2 LQKENI. This CDR3 is CASSLRDADEQFF.